This T cell receptor (beta chain) emerged from a study of blood T cell repertoires in COVID-19. Study background: Donors in the United States, Italy and Spain gave samples during acute or convalescent COVID-19. From T cells, B-cell-depleted T cells, or PBMCs came the material, which was cDNA or gDNA.

Per the original data handling: Amplification with reference gene primers provided the estimates of nucleated cell counts. Clones were read by immunoSEQ multiplex PCR, and TCRdb kept only the in-frame ones, dropping some. That table furnishes V, J and clone size, whereas the DNA furnished D and trimming. Here the sample spans about 120,000 clones, about 80% being singletons. CDR1 and CDR2 from the germline V gene are SGHRS and YFSETQ. V was shortened by 5 bases and J by 5 bases, with 11 bases between the two germline ends. This CDR3 region has 12 residues. Sequenced input: peripheral blood. The rearrangement links TRBV5-1 to TRBJ2-7; D may be TRBD1 (5 bases). The receptor was derived from a man in his 70s with active or convalescent COVID-19. CDR3 sequence reads: CASSVGADEQYF. As DNA, the CDR3 is TGCGCCAGCAGTGTAGGGGCGGACGAGCAGTACTTC.